These 16 T cell receptor beta chains were sequenced from one sample in a study of blood T cell repertoires in COVID-19. Some clones are missing from TCRdb's copy, which holds only in-frame ones; the method was immunoSEQ multiplex PCR. The sample contains around 55,000 clones, roughly 86% of which appear only once. The sample comprised peripheral blood. These receptors were taken from a man in his sixties with active COVID-19.

The rearrangement joins TRBV5-4 to TRBJ2-2, with D possibly TRBD2 on 6 matching bases. The CDR3 sequence is 15 residues long. CDR1 SGHNT and CDR2 YYREEE come from the germline V gene (reference sequence). V was pared by 2 bases and J by 1 base, with 9 bases between. For the CDR3, the DNA is TGTGCCAGCAGCTTTCAGGGAGGGAACACCGGGGAGCTGTTTTTT. Protein: CASSFQGGNTGELFF.

The J gene is TRBJ2-7, the V gene TRBV5-6; the D gene is possibly TRBD2 (5 bases). The germline gives CDR1 SGHDT, CDR2 YYEEEE. V shed 4 bases and J shed 2 bases, with 13 bases lying between them. The CDR3 sequence is 14 residues long. CDR3 sequence (DNA): TGTGCCAGCAGCAGGAGGCTAGAAACCTACGAGCAGTACTTC. Its protein product is CASSRRLETYEQYF.

The chain links TRBV4-1 to TRBJ2-7; 9 nucleotides line up with TRBD1. The CDR3 contains 16 residues. Germline CDR1 reads MGHRA; CDR2 reads YSYEKL. The J segment lost 6 bases and the V segment lost 3 bases, leaving 12 bases of the junction unmatched. CDR3 residues: CASSHSMGQGILEQYF. The DNA of the CDR3 is TGCGCCAGCAGCCATAGTATGGGACAGGGTATCCTCGAGCAGTACTTC.

The chain links TRBV5-1 to TRBJ1-1; D possibly corresponds to TRBD1 (6 bases). The V end lost 3 bases, the J end lost 5 bases, and 17 bases lay between the germline ends. Germline loops: CDR1 SGHRS, CDR2 YFSETQ. The CDR3 has 15 residues. CDR3 region: CASSSGVGQGTEAFF. Written as DNA, the CDR3 is TGCGCCAGCAGCTCCGGGGTGGGGCAGGGGACTGAAGCTTTCTTT.

V is TRBV10-3 and J is TRBJ2-7; 9 bases are a match to TRBD1. Germline V gives CDR1 ENHRY, CDR2 SYGVKD. This CDR3 comprises 15 residues. The V gene end was trimmed by 5 bases and the J gene end by 4 bases; junction bases not matched to a gene: 9. The chain's CDR3 is CAISLLRDREYEQYF. The CDR3 region has the DNA TGTGCCATCAGTCTTCTCCGGGACAGGGAATACGAGCAGTACTTC.

The chain combines TRBV27 with TRBJ2-3; TRBD2 matches 7 bases. Germline trimming cut 7 bases from V and 2 bases from J; bases unmatched to any gene: 18. CDR3 length: 18 residues. The V gene's germline CDR1 is MNHEY and CDR2 SMNVEV (reference sequence). The CDR3 DNA sequence: TGTGCCAGCACCGCCGGGAGGTTTACGACAAAACTCACAGATACGCAGTATTTT. Its translation: CASTAGRFTTKLTDTQYF.

This clone appeared once. The chain links TRBV27 to TRBJ1-5; TRBD1 agrees at 11 bases. This CDR3 is 14 amino acids long. Germline values: CDR1 MNHEY, CDR2 SMNVEV (reference sequence). After removal of 6 bases from V and 7 bases from J, the junction contained 5 bases not matched to a gene. CDR3 in amino acids: CASRRTGGSQPQHF. The CDR3 DNA follows: TGTGCCAGCAGACGGACAGGGGGCAGCCAGCCCCAGCATTTT.

The chain joins TRBV5-4 to TRBJ2-3, with 9 bases that match TRBD2. V trimming: 3 bases; J trimming: 6 bases; junction bases outside the gene matches: 5. The CDR3 sequence is 14 residues long. Germline CDR1 SGHNT, CDR2 YYREEE (reference sequence). CDR3 sequence (DNA): TGTGCCAGCAGCTGGCGGGGGGGAACCGATACGCAGTATTTT. This codes for CASSWRGGTDTQYF. The full variable domain, with the rest looked up from reference TRBV5-4 and TRBJ2-3, is ETGVTQSPTHLIKTRGQQVTLRCSSQSGHNTVSWYQQALGQGPQFIFQYYREEENGRGNFPPRFSGLQFPNYSSELNVNALELDDSALYLCASSWRGGTDTQYFGPGTRLTVL.

This clone was seen more than once but under ten times. This chain links TRBV5-5 with TRBJ2-3; 9 bases match TRBD2. The J segment lost 4 bases and the V segment lost 4 bases, leaving 16 bases of the junction unmatched. The length of the CDR3 is 18 residues. The germline gives CDR1 SGHKS, CDR2 YYEKEE (reference sequence). CDR3 amino acids: CASSPRVVSSGVSDTQYF. The DNA for the CDR3 is TGTGCCAGCAGCCCCCGCGTCGTCTCTAGCGGGGTCTCAGATACGCAGTATTTT.

The chain employs TRBV5-6 and TRBJ1-2, with 8 bases matching TRBD1. There are 14 residues in the CDR3. V gave up 1 base and J gave up 10 bases; unmatched junction bases: 9. Germline V CDR1 and CDR2: SGHDT, YYEEEE. Here the CDR3 DNA reads TGTGCCAGCAGCTTGAGGGACAGGTCCCAAGACTACACCTTC. This sequence encodes CASSLRDRSQDYTF.

This rearrangement joins TRBV4-1 to TRBJ2-7, with 14 positions matching TRBD2. Germline V gives CDR1 MGHRA, CDR2 YSYEKL. This CDR3 contains 18 residues. After removal of 1 base from V and 0 bases from J, the junction contained 5 bases not matched to a gene. The DNA of the CDR3 is TGCGCCAGCAGCCAAGGACTAGCGGGAGGGATGAGCTCCTACGAGCAGTACTTC. Its translation: CASSQGLAGGMSSYEQYF.

CDR3 in amino acids: CASSRRDTPSYNEQFF. The CDR3 DNA sequence: TGCGCCAGCAGCCGTCGTGACACTCCCTCCTACAATGAGCAGTTCTTC. The V call is TRBV4-1, the J call TRBJ2-1; D uncertain. The CDR3 runs 16 residues. The V gene lost 4 bases and the J gene lost 0 bases, with 13 bases spanning the gap. Germline V lookup: CDR1 MGHRA, CDR2 YSYEKL.

This rearrangement joins TRBV7-6 to TRBJ2-7, with TRBD2 identical over 8 bases. The CDR3 extends over 15 amino acids. With V trimmed by 1 base and J by 2 bases, 4 bases remained unmatched. Germline lookup yields CDR1 SGHVS and CDR2 FNYEAQ. The CDR3 nucleotides read TGTGCCAGCAGCTTAGATAGGACTAGCCCCTACGAGCAGTACTTC. Its protein product is CASSLDRTSPYEQYF.

The J gene is TRBJ2-1, the V gene TRBV4-1; a possible D gene is TRBD1 (6 bases). Trimming left V 4 bases short and J 2 bases short, with 15 bases between. Germline assignment: CDR1 MGHRA and CDR2 YSYEKL. This CDR3 region has 16 residues. The chain's CDR3 is CASSRAGDLTYNEQFF. CDR3 sequence (DNA): TGCGCCAGCAGCCGAGCAGGGGATCTTACCTACAATGAGCAGTTCTTC.

The rearrangement joins TRBV27 to TRBJ1-2; D gene ambiguous. This CDR3 spans 14 amino acids. Germline CDR1 reads MNHEY; CDR2 reads SMNVEV (reference sequence). Trimming pared 3 bases from V and 0 bases from J, leaving 8 bases between. Written as DNA, the CDR3 is TGTGCCAGCAGTTTCAACGTAGCTAACTATGGCTACACCTTC. Protein sequence: CASSFNVANYGYTF.

V usage is TRBV19 and J usage is TRBJ2-1, with 11 bases that match TRBD1. The CDR3 length is 15 residues. Germline trimming cut 6 bases from V and 7 bases from J; bases unmatched to any gene: 8. CDR1 and CDR2 from the germline V gene are LNHDA and SQIVND (reference sequence). CDR3 nucleotides: TGTGCCAGTAGGGACGGACAGGGGGCAAGGAATGAGCAGTTCTTC. It encodes CASRDGQGARNEQFF.